The T cell receptor beta chain described here comes from a study of spatial heterogeneity in lung cancer. Study-level background: The cohort: some 70 early-stage, untreated non-small cell lung cancer patients. The authors sequenced available follow-up PBMC samples, taken a median of about 24 months after resection.

The CDR3 runs 14 residues. The V gene's germline CDR1 is LNHDA and CDR2 SQIVND (reference sequence). The V and J ends lost 0 bases and 7 bases respectively, with 12 bases between them. The study tagged each TCR cDNA molecule with a unique molecular identifier. TCRdb called the 5' RACE reads again in MiXCR, with one record for every CDR3 protein. Here the sample spans around 47,000 distinct CDR3 sequences, less than 9% being singletons. As for time point: blood at routine non-recurrence follow-up after resection. Unsorted whole RNA of tumor, nontumor lung or frozen PBMC was sequenced. This receptor was identified in a female donor with early-stage non-small cell lung cancer. This sequence joins TRBV19 and TRBJ1-2, with D unresolved. The source was PBMCs, collected at follow-up. CDR3 in amino acids: CASSIDPTSVGYTF. CDR3 coding DNA: TGTGCCAGTAGTATAGATCCGACGTCGGTTGGCTACACCTTC.